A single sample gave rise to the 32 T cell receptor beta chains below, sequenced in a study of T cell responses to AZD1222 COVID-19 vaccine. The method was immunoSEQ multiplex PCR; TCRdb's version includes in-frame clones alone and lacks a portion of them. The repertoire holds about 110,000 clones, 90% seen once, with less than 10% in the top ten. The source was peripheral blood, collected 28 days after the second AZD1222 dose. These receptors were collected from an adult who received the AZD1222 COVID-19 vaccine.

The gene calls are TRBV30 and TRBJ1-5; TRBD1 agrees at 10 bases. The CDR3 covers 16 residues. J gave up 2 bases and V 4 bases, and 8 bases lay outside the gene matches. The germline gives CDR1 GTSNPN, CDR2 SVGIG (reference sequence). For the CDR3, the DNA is TGTGCCTGGAAGACAGGGGGCCCCCTAGGCAATCAGCCCCAGCATTTT. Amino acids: CAWKTGGPLGNQPQHF. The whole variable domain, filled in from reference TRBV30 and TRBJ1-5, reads SQTIHQWPATLVQPVGSPLSLECTVEGTSNPNLYWYRQAAGRGLQLLFYSVGIGQISSEVPQNLSASRPQDRQFILSSKKLLLSDSGFYLCAWKTGGPLGNQPQHFGDGTRLSIL.

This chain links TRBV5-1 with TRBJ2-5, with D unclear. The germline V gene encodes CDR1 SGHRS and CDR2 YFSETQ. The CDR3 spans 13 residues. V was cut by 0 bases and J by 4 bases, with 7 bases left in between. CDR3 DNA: TGCGCCAGCAGCTTGGCTCTGGGAGAGACCCAGTACTTC. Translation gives CASSLALGETQYF.

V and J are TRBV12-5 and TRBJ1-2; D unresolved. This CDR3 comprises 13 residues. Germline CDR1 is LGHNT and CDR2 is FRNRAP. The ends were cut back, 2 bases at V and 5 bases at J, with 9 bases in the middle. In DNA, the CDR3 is TGTGCTAGTGGTTTGTACGGATTTTATGGCTACACCTTC. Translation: CASGLYGFYGYTF.

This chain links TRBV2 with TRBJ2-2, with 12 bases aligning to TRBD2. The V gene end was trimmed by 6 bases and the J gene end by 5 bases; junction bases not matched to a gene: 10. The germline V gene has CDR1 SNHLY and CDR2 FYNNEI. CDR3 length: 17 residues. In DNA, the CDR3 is TGTGCCAGCAGCCCCTCTAGCGGGGGGGCCCAAACCGGGGAGCTGTTTTTT. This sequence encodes CASSPSSGGAQTGELFF.

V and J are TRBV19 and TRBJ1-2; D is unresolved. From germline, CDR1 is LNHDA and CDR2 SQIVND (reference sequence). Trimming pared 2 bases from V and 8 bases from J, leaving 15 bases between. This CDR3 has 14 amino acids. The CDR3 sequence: CASSIPWARRGYTF. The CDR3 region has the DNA TGTGCCAGTAGTATACCATGGGCCCGGCGAGGCTACACCTTC.

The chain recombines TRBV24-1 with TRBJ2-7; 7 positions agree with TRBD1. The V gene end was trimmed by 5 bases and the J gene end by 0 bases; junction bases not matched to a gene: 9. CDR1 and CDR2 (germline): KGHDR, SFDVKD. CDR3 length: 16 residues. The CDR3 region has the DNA TGTGCCACCAGTGGCCACGACAGGGACCACTCCTACGAGCAGTACTTC. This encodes CATSGHDRDHSYEQYF.

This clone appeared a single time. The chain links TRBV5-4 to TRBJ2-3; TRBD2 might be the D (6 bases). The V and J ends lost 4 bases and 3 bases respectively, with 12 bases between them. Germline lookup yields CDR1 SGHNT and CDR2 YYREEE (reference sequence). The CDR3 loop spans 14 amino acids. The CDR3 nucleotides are TGTGCCAGCAGCCCCGATGGGAGGACAGATACGCAGTATTTT. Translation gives CASSPDGRTDTQYF.

The CDR3 DNA is TGTGCCAGCAGCCCGAAAGGGACAGGCGTTTACAATGAGCAGTTCTTC. Residues: CASSPKGTGVYNEQFF. The rearrangement joins TRBV13 to TRBJ2-1, with TRBD1 identical over 8 bases. After removal of 5 bases from V and 4 bases from J, the junction contained 10 bases not matched to a gene. This CDR3 is 16 amino acids long. Germline CDR1 reads PRHDT; CDR2 reads FYEKMQ (reference sequence).

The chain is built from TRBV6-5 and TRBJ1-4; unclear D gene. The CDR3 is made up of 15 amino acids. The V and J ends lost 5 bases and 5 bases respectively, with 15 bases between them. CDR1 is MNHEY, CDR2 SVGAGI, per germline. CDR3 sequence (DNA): TGTGCCAGCAGTCCATCCTACATAGGGAATGAAAAACTGTTTTTT. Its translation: CASSPSYIGNEKLFF.

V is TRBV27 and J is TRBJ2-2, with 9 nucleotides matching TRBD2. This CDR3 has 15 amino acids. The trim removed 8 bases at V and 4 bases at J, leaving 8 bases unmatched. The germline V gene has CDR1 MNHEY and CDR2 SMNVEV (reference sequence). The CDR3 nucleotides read TGTGCCAGCTCTGGGGCGCGGGGGGGCACCGGGGAGCTGTTTTTT. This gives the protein CASSGARGGTGELFF.

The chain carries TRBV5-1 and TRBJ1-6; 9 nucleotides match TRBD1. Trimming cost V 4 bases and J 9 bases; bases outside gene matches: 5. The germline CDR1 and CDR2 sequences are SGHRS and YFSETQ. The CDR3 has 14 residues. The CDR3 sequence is CASSVGQGTSPLHF. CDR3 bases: TGCGCCAGCAGCGTGGGACAGGGTACTTCACCCCTCCACTTT.

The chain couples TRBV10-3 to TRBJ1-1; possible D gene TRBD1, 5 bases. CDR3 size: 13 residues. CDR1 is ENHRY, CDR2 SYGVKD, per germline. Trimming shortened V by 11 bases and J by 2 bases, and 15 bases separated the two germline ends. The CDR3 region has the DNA TGTGCCTCCTGCTTGGGGGGAAACACTGAAGCTTTCTTT. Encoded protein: CASCLGGNTEAFF.

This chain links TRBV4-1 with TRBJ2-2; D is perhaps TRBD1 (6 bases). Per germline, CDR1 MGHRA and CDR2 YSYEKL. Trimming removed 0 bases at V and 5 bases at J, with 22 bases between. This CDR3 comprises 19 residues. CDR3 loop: CASSQDRAFRGKGTGELFF. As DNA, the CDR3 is TGCGCCAGCAGCCAAGATCGCGCTTTCAGGGGCAAAGGGACCGGGGAGCTGTTTTTT.

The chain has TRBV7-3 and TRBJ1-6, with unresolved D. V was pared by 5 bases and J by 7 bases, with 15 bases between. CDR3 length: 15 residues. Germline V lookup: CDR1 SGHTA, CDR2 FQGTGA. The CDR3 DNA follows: TGTGCCAGCAGCGATATCACGGGCGGAAATTCACCCCTCCACTTT. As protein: CASSDITGGNSPLHF.

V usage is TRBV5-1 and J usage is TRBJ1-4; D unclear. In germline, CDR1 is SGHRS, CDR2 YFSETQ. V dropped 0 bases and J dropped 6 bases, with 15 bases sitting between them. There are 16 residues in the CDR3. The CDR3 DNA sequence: TGCGCCAGCAGCTTGGGGACCCGGGATGCAGATGAAAAACTGTTTTTT. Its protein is CASSLGTRDADEKLFF. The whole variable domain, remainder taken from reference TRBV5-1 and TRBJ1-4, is KAGVTQTPRYLIKTRGQQVTLSCSPISGHRSVSWYQQTPGQGLQFLFEYFSETQRNKGNFPGRFSGRQFSNSRSEMNVSTLELGDSALYLCASSLGTRDADEKLFFGSGTQLSVL.

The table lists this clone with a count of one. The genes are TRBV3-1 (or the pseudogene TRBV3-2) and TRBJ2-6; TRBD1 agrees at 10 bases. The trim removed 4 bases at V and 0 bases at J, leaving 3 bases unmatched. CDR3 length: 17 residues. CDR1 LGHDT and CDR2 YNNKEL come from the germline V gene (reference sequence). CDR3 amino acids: CASSLGTGVSGANVLTF. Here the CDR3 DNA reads TGTGCCAGCAGCCTCGGGACAGGGGTCTCTGGGGCCAACGTCCTGACTTTC.

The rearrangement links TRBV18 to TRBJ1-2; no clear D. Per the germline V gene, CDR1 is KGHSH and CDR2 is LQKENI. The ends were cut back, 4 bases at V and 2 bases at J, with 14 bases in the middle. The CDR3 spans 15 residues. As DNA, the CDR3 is TGTGCCAGCTCACAGGTTGGGCAGGCCAACTATGGCTACACCTTC. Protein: CASSQVGQANYGYTF.

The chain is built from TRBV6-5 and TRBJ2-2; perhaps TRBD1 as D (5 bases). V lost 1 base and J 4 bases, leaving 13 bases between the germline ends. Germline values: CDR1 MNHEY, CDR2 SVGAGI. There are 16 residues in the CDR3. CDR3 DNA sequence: TGTGCCAGCAGTTACTTCCAGGGTTCGATCACCGGGGAGCTGTTTTTT. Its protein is CASSYFQGSITGELFF.

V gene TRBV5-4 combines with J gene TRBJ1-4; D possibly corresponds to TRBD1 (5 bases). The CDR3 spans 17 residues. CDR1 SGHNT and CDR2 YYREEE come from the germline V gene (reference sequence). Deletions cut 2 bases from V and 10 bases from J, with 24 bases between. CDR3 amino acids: CASSLLQTGTDFGKLFF. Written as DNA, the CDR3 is TGTGCCAGCAGCTTATTACAAACCGGGACCGATTTTGGAAAACTGTTTTTT.

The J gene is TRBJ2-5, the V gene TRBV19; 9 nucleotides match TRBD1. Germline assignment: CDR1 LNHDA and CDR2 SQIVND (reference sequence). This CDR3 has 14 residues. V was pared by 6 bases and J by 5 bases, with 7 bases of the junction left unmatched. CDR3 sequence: CASSGTGSLETQYF. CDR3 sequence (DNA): TGTGCCAGTAGCGGGACAGGGAGTCTGGAGACCCAGTACTTC.

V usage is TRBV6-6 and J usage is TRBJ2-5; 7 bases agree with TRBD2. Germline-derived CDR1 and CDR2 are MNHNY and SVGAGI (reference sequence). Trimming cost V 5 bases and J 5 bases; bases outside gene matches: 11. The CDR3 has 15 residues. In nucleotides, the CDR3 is TGTGCCAGCAGTGTCGGACTAGACGGGAGGGAGACCCAGTACTTC. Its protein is CASSVGLDGRETQYF.

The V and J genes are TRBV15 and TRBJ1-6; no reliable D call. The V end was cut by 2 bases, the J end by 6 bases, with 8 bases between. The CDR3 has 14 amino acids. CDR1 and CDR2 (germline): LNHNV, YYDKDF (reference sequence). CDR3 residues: CATSRRSLNSPLHF. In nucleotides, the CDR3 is TGTGCCACCAGCAGAAGGTCCCTTAATTCACCCCTCCACTTT.

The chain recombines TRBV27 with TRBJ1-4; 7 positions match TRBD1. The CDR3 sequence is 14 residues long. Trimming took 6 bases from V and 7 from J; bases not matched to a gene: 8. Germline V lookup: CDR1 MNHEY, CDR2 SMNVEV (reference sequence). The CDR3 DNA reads TGTGCCAGCAGACGACAGGGCCAAGGTGAAAAACTGTTTTTT. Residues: CASRRQGQGEKLFF.

CDR3 protein: CASSPTGGRVYSNQPQHF. CDR3 in DNA: TGTGCCAGCTCACCGACCGGGGGACGGGTTTATAGCAATCAGCCCCAGCATTTT. The chain recombines TRBV18 with TRBJ1-5; possible D gene TRBD1, 5 bases. Trimming cost V 3 bases and J 0 bases, with 18 bases left between them. Per germline, CDR1 KGHSH and CDR2 LQKENI. There are 18 residues in the CDR3. The full variable domain, rest sourced from reference TRBV18 and TRBJ1-5, is NAGVMQNPRHLVRRRGQEARLRCSPMKGHSHVYWYRQLPEEGLKFMVYLQKENIIDESGMPKERFSAEFPKEGPSILRIQQVVRGDSAAYFCASSPTGGRVYSNQPQHFGDGTRLSIL.

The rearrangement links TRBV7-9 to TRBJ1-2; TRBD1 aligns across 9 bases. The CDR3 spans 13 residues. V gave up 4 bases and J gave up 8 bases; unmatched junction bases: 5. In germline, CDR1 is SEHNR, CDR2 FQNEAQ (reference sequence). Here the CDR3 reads CASSSGQGGGYTF. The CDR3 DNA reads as TGTGCCAGCAGCTCGGGACAGGGCGGCGGCTACACCTTC. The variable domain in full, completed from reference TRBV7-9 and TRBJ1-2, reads DTGVSQNPRHKITKRGQNVTFRCDPISEHNRLYWYRQTLGQGPEFLTYFQNEAQLEKSRLLSDRFSAERPKGSFSTLEIQRTEQGDSAMYLCASSSGQGGGYTFGSGTRLTVV.

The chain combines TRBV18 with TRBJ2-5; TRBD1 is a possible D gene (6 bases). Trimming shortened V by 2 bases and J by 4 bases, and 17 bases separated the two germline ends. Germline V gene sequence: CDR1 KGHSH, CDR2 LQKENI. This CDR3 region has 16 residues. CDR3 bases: TGTGCCAGCTCACCAGGGGCCGCAGGGGCGGGAGAGACCCAGTACTTC. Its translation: CASSPGAAGAGETQYF.

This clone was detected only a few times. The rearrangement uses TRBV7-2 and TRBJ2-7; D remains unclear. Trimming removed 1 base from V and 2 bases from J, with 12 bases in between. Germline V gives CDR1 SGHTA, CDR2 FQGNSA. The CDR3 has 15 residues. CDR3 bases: TGTGCCAGCAGCTTAGGGCCGGACGGCACCTACGAGCAGTACTTC. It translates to CASSLGPDGTYEQYF. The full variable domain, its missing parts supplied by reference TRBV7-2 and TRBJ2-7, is GAGVSQSPSNKVTEKGKDVELRCDPISGHTALYWYRQSLGQGLEFLIYFQGNSAPDKSGLPSDRFSAERTGGSVSTLTIQRTQQEDSAVYLCASSLGPDGTYEQYFGPGTRLTVT.

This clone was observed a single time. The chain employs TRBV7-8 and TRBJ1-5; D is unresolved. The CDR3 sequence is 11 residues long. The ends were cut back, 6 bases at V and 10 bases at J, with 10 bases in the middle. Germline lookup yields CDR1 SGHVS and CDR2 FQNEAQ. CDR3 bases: TGTGCCAGCAGTGTGGGAGGACCCCAGCATTTT. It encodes CASSVGGPQHF.

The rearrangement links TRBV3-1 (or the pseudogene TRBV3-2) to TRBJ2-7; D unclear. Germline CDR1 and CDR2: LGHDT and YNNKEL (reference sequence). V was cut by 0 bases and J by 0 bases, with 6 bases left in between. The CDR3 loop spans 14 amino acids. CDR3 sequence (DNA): TGTGCCAGCAGCCAAGATCGGCACTCCTACGAGCAGTACTTC. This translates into CASSQDRHSYEQYF.

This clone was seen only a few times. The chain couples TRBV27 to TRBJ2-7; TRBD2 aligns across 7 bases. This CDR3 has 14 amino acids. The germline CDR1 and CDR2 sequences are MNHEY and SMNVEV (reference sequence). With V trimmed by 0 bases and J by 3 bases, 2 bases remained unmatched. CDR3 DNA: TGTGCCAGCAGTTTATCATCTAGCGGCTACGAGCAGTACTTC. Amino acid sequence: CASSLSSSGYEQYF.

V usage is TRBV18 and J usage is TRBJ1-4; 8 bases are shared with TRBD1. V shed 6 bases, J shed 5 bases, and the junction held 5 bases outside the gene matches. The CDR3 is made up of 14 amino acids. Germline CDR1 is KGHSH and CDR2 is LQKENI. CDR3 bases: TGTGCCAGCTCTCAGACAGGGGAGAATGAAAAACTGTTTTTT. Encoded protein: CASSQTGENEKLFF.

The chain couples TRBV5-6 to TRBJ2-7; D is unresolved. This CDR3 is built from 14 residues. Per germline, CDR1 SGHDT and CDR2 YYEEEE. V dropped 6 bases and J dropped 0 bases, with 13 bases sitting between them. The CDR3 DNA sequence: TGTGCCAGCAACCAGCAAGACTTCTCCTACGAGCAGTACTTC. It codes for CASNQQDFSYEQYF.